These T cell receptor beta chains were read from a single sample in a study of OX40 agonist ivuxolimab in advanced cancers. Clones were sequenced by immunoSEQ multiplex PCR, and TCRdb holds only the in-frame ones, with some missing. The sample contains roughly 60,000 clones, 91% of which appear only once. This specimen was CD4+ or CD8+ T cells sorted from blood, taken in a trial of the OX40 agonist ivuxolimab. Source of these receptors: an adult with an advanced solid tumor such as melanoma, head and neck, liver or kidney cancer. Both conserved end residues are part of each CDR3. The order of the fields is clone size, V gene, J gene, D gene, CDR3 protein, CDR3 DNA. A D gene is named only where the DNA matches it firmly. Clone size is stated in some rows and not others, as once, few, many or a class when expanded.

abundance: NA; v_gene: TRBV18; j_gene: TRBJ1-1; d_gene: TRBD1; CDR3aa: CASSPRGPNTEAFF; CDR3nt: TGTGCCAGCTCGCCGAGGGGGCCGAACACTGAAGCTTTCTTT
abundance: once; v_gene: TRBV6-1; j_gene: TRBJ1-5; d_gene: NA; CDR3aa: CASSENLGLLGNQPQHF; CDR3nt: TGTGCCAGCAGTGAAAATTTAGGTTTGTTGGGCAATCAGCCCCAGCATTTT
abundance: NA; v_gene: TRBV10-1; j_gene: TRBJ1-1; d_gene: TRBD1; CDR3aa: CASSLTQGMVEAFF; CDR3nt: TGCGCCAGCAGTTTGACACAGGGGATGGTTGAAGCTTTCTTT
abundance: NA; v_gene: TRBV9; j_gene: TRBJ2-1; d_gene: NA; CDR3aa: CASSVLLAPMENYNEQFF; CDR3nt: TGTGCCAGCAGCGTACTTCTGGCCCCAATGGAGAACTACAATGAGCAGTTCTTC
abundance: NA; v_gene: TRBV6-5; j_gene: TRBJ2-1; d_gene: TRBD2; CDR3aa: CASSLGLLTYNEQFF; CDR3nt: TGTGCCAGCAGTTTGGGACTACTAACCTACAATGAGCAGTTCTTC
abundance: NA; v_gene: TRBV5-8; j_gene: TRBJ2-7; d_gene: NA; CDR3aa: CASSLVGSGEYEQYF; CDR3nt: TGTGCCAGCAGCTTGGTCGGGTCAGGGGAGTACGAGCAGTACTTC
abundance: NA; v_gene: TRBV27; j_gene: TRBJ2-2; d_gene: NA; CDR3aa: CASRTGHNTGELFF; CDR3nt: TGTGCCAGCAGAACCGGACACAACACCGGGGAGCTGTTTTTT
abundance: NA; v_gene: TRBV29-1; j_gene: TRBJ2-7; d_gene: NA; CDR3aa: CSIRGGTVHEQYF; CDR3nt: TGCAGCATCAGGGGAGGGACAGTCCACGAGCAGTACTTC
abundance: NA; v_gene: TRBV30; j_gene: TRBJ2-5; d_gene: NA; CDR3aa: CAWNPGRRAYQETQYF; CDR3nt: TGTGCCTGGAACCCCGGGCGCAGGGCCTACCAAGAGACCCAGTACTTC
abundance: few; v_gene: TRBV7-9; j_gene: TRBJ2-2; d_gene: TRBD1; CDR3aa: CASRSGGTGVTGELFF; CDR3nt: TGTGCCAGCAGGTCTGGGGGGACAGGGGTCACCGGGGAGCTGTTTTTT
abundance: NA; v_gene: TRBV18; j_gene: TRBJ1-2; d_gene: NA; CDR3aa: CASSPGAGNYGYTF; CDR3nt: TGTGCCAGCTCACCCGGGGCAGGGAACTATGGCTACACCTTC
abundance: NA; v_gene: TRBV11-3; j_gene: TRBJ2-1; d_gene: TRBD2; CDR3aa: CASSQARRGSGRVNEQFF; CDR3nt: TGTGCCAGCAGCCAGGCCAGGAGGGGTAGCGGGAGAGTGAATGAGCAGTTCTTC
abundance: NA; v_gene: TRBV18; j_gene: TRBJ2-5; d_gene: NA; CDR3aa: CASSPDLPQETQYF; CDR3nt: TGTGCCAGCTCACCGGATCTTCCCCAAGAGACCCAGTACTTC
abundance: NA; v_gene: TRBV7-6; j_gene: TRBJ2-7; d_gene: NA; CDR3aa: CASTDGGLSYEQYF; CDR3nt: TGTGCCAGCACAGACGGGGGTCTTTCCTACGAGCAGTACTTC
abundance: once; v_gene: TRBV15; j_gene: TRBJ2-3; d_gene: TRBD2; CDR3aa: CATSRDRTSGTDTQYF; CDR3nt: TGTGCCACCAGCAGAGATCGGACTAGCGGCACAGATACGCAGTATTTT
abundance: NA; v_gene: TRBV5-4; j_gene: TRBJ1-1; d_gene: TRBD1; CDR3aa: CASRPTGYTEAFF; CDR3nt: TGTGCCAGCAGGCCGACAGGGTACACTGAAGCTTTCTTT
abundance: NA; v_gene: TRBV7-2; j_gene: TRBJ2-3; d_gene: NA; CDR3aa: CASSRDTDTQYF; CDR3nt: TGTGCCAGCAGCCGGGACACAGATACGCAGTATTTT
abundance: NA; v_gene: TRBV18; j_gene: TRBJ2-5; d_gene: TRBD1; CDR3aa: CASSPRGQGETQYF; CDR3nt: TGTGCCAGCTCACCAAGGGGACAGGGAGAGACCCAGTACTTC
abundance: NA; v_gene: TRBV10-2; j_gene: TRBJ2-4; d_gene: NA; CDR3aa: CASSERTPGNIQYF; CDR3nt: TGCGCCAGCAGTGAGCGGACACCCGGAAACATTCAGTACTTC
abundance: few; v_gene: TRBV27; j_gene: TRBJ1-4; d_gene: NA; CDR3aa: CASSLSQLNEKLFF; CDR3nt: TGTGCCAGCAGTTTATCACAGCTTAATGAAAAACTGTTTTTT
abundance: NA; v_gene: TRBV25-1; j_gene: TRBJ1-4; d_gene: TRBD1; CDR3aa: CASSEYRTGVDEKLFF; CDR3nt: TGTGCCAGCAGTGAATACCGGACAGGGGTAGATGAAAAACTGTTTTTT
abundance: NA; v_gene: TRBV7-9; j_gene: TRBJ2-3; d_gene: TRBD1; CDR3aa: CASSPAGTVSTDTQYF; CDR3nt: TGTGCCAGCAGCCCCGCCGGGACAGTAAGCACAGATACGCAGTATTTT
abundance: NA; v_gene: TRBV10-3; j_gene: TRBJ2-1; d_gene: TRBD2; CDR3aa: CAISDPRLAGDHEQFF; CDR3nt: TGTGCCATCAGTGATCCCCGACTAGCGGGAGACCATGAGCAGTTCTTC
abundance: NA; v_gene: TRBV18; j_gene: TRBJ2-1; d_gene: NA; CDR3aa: CASSPGYGTTYNEQFF; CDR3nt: TGTGCCAGCTCACCAGGGTATGGGACAACCTACAATGAGCAGTTCTTC
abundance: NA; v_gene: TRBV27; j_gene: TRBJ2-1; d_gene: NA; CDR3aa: CASSSEGWNEQFF; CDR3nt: TGTGCCAGCAGTTCCGAAGGCTGGAATGAGCAGTTCTTC
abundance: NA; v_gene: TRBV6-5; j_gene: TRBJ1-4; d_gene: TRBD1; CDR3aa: CASSYKGATNEKLFF; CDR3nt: TGTGCCAGCAGTTACAAGGGGGCGACTAATGAAAAACTGTTTTTT
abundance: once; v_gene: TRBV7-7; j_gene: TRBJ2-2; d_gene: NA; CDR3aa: CASSSPGAAELFF; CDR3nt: TGTGCCAGCAGCTCCCCAGGGGCAGCGGAGCTGTTTTTT
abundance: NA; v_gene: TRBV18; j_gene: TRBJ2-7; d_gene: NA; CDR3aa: CASSPPGPGAEYEQYF; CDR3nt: TGTGCCAGCTCACCACCCGGGCCGGGGGCCGAGTACGAGCAGTACTTC
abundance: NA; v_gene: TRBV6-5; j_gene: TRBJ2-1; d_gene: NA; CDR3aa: CASSWVGTGARNEQFF; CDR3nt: TGTGCCAGCAGTTGGGTGGGGACGGGAGCCCGCAATGAGCAGTTCTTC
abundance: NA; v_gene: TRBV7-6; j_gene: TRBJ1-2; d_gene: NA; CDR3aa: CASSLVGGRGYTF; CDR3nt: TGTGCCAGCAGCTTAGTGGGGGGAAGGGGCTACACCTTC
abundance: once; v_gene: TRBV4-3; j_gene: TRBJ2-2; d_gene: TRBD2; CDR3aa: CASSQDPSGTGELFF; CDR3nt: TGCGCCAGCAGCCAAGATCCTAGCGGCACCGGGGAGCTGTTTTTT
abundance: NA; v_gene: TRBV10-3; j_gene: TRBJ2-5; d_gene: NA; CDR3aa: CAISDARGAGETQYF; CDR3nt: TGTGCCATCAGTGACGCAAGAGGGGCCGGGGAGACCCAGTACTTC
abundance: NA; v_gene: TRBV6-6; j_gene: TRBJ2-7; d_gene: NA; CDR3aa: CASSPGGGTHSYEQYF; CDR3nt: TGTGCCAGCAGTCCGGGGGGCGGGACTCACTCCTACGAGCAGTACTTC
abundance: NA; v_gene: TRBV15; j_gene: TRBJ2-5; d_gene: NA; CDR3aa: CATSRDLRETQYF; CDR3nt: TGTGCCACCAGCAGAGATCTCCGGGAGACCCAGTACTTC
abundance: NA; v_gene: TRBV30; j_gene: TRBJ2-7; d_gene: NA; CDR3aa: CAWRGRHEQYF; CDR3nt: TGTGCCTGGAGAGGACGACACGAGCAGTACTTC
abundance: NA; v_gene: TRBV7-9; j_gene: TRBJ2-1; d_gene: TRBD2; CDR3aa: CASSRLAGVINEQFF; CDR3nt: TGTGCCAGCAGCCGACTAGCGGGAGTGATTAATGAGCAGTTCTTC
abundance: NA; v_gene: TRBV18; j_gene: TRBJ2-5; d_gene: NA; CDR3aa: CASSPLGQGREETQYF; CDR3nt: TGTGCCAGCTCACCATTGGGGCAGGGAAGGGAAGAGACCCAGTACTTC
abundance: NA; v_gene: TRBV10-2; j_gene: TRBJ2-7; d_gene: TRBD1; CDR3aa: CASTGGTGNNYEQYF; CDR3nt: TGCGCCAGCACCGGCGGGACAGGGAACAACTACGAGCAGTACTTC
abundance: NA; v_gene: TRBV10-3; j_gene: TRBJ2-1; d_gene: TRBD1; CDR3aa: CAISGQGASYNEQFF; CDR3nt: TGTGCCATCAGCGGACAGGGGGCTTCGTACAATGAGCAGTTCTTC
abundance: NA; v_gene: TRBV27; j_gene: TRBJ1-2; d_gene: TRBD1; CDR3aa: CASRMTGGSHGYTF; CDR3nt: TGTGCCAGCAGGATGACAGGGGGAAGTCATGGCTACACCTTC
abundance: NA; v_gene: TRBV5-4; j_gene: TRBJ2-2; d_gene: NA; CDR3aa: CASSLWGSGGELFF; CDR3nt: TGTGCCAGCAGCTTGTGGGGGTCGGGCGGGGAGCTGTTTTTT
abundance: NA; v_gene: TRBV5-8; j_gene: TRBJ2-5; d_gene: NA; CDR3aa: CASSQHPWETQYF; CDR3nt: TGTGCCAGCAGCCAACACCCGTGGGAGACCCAGTACTTC
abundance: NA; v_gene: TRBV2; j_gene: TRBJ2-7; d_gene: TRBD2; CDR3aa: CASNRPASGNYEQYF; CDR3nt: TGTGCCAGCAACCGGCCGGCTAGCGGGAACTACGAGCAGTACTTC
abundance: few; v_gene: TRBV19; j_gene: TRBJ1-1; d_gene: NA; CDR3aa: CASLNSPLNTEAFF; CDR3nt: TGTGCCAGCCTAAATTCGCCCCTGAACACTGAAGCTTTCTTT
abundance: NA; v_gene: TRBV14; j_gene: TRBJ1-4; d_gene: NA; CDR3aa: CASSQIRQKTTNEKLFF; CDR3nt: TGTGCCAGCAGCCAAATTAGACAGAAGACAACTAATGAAAAACTGTTTTTT
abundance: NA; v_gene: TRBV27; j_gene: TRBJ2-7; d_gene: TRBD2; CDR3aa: CASSSLAGVYEQYF; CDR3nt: TGTGCCAGCAGTTCACTAGCGGGAGTCTACGAGCAGTACTTC
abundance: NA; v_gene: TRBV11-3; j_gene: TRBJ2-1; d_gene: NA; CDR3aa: CASSLEGNPGDEQFF; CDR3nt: TGTGCCAGCAGCTTAGAAGGGAACCCGGGGGATGAGCAGTTCTTC
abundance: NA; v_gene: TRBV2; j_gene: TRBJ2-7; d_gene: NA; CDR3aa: CASSASSYEQYF; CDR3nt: TGTGCCAGCAGTGCAAGCTCCTACGAGCAGTACTTC
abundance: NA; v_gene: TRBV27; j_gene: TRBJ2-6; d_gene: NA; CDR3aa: CASSWRSGANVLTF; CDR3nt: TGTGCCAGCAGTTGGCGGTCTGGGGCCAACGTCCTGACTTTC
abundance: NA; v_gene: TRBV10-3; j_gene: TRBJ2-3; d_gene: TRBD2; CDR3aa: CAISRGLAGGTDTQYF; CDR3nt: TGTGCCATCAGCCGGGGACTAGCGGGGGGCACAGATACGCAGTATTTT
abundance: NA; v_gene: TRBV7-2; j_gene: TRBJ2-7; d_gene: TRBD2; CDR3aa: CASSVSGTSGSTSYEQYF; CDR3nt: TGTGCCAGCAGCGTTTCCGGGACTAGCGGTTCTACTTCCTACGAGCAGTACTTC
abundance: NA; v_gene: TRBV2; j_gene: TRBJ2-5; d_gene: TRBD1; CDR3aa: CASSGQGQETQYF; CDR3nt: TGTGCCAGCAGTGGACAGGGCCAAGAGACCCAGTACTTC
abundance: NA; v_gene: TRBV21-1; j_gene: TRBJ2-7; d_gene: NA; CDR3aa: CASSIYYEQYF; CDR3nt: TGTGCCAGCAGCATTTACTACGAGCAGTACTTC
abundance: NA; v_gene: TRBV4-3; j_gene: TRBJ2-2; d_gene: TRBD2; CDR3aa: CASSPGGVAGAGTGELFF; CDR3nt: TGCGCCAGCAGCCCCGGGGGGGTAGCGGGAGCGGGCACCGGGGAGCTGTTTTTT